The next 32 T cell receptor beta chains were all read from a single sample in a study of CD8 T cells in ankylosing spondylitis. TCRdb independently ran MiXCR on the 5' RACE reads; one entry per CDR3 protein. The sample carries about 210,000 distinct CDR3 sequences, around 8% recorded once. The sequenced sample consisted of blood, either unsorted or a sorted T cell fraction (not recorded which). The receptors stem from a female donor with ankylosing spondylitis or in good health (not recorded which).

This clonotype has at least ten counts. The chain is built from TRBV3-1 and TRBJ1-2; D remains ambiguous. The CDR3 spans 15 residues. V was trimmed by 1 base and J by 3 bases, leaving 12 bases between them. CDR1 LGHDT and CDR2 YNNKEL come from the germline V gene (reference sequence). This CDR3 is CASSQGPGSHYGYTF. The CDR3 coding sequence is TGTGCCAGCAGCCAAGGGCCCGGGTCCCACTATGGCTACACCTTC.

This clonotype occurred many times. The V call is TRBV5-1, the J call TRBJ2-7, with D perhaps assigned TRBD1 or TRBD2 (5 bases each). Per the germline V gene, CDR1 is SGHRS and CDR2 is YFSETQ. V lost 3 bases to trimming and J lost 5 bases, with 18 bases between them. This CDR3 comprises 15 residues. Here the CDR3 reads CASSWGGGPNHEQYF. As DNA, the CDR3 is TGCGCCAGCAGCTGGGGTGGGGGTCCCAACCACGAGCAGTACTTC.

This clonotype came up a few times. The chain employs TRBV2 and TRBJ2-4; D gene unclear. V was clipped by 7 bases and J by 1 base, with 11 bases between them. The CDR3 is made up of 14 amino acids. Germline-derived CDR1 and CDR2 are SNHLY and FYNNEI. In DNA, the CDR3 is TGTGCCAGCATGACCTTTGGGGCCAAAAACATTCAGTACTTC. Translated, it gives CASMTFGAKNIQYF.

This clonotype came up many times. This chain links TRBV29-1 with TRBJ2-7; D is perhaps TRBD1 (5 bases). Trimming took 5 bases from V and 2 from J, leaving 7 bases between them. The CDR3 length is 11 residues. Per the germline V gene, CDR1 is SQVTM and CDR2 is ANQGSEA. CDR3 region: CSVLRAYEQYF. CDR3 DNA: TGCAGCGTTCTCAGGGCCTACGAGCAGTACTTC.

This clonotype was seen at least ten times. V is TRBV7-8 and J is TRBJ2-1; TRBD1 is a possible D gene (6 bases). Per germline, CDR1 SGHVS and CDR2 FQNEAQ. The V gene lost 4 bases and the J gene lost 6 bases, with 19 bases spanning the gap. There are 16 residues in the CDR3. CDR3 DNA sequence: TGTGCCAGCAGCTCAAATAGGGACACGGGACGCAATGAGCAGTTCTTC. Protein: CASSSNRDTGRNEQFF.

The sample holds many counts of this clonotype. V is TRBV7-8 and J is TRBJ2-1; 11 bases agree with TRBD1. The CDR3 runs to 15 residues. The V segment lost 5 bases and the J segment 7 bases; nucleotides outside the gene matches: 7. The germline V gene encodes CDR1 SGHVS and CDR2 FQNEAQ. Written as DNA, the CDR3 is TGTGCCAGCAGCGGATGGGGACAGGGGGGAAATGAGCAGTTCTTC. Translated: CASSGWGQGGNEQFF.

The sample holds many counts of this clonotype. This chain uses TRBV5-1 with TRBJ2-1, with unresolved D. The CDR3 consists of 14 residues. CDR1 and CDR2 from the germline V gene are SGHRS and YFSETQ. Trimming cost V 5 bases and J 0 bases, with 9 bases left between them. As DNA, the CDR3 is TGCGCCAGCAGGTCCCATGGCTCCTACAATGAGCAGTTCTTC. It specifies CASRSHGSYNEQFF.

Regarding this clonotype: A much larger clone differs by one base, so this may be a read error. The chain couples TRBV28 to TRBJ2-7, with D possibly being TRBD2 (5 bases). CDR1 MDHEN and CDR2 SYDVKM come from the germline V gene. The CDR3 is 15 amino acids. Trimming pared 2 bases from V and 4 bases from J, leaving 15 bases between. The CDR3 region is CASSLGYGMWYEQYF. The CDR3 DNA reads as TGTGCCAGCAGTTTAGGATACGGGATGTGGTACGAGCAGTACTTC.

This clonotype has ten or more counts. This chain connects TRBV19 to TRBJ1-5; D is undetermined. Germline V lookup: CDR1 LNHDA, CDR2 SQIVND (reference sequence). The germline V and J ends were trimmed by 3 bases and 1 base, with 7 bases remaining between them. The CDR3 is 14 amino acids. The CDR3 bases are TGTGCCAGTAGTATCCTCGACAGCAATCAGCCCCAGCATTTT. Translating it yields CASSILDSNQPQHF.

Ten or more counts support this clonotype. The rearrangement links TRBV3-1 to TRBJ1-2, with D possibly being TRBD1 (6 bases). Per the germline V gene, CDR1 is LGHDT and CDR2 is YNNKEL (reference sequence). The germline V and J ends were trimmed by 0 bases and 4 bases, with 21 bases remaining between them. CDR3 length equals 18 residues. The CDR3 DNA reads TGTGCCAGCAGCCAAGACCGCGGGGGGAACAGGGCCCTCTATGGCTACACCTTC. It encodes CASSQDRGGNRALYGYTF.

The chain couples TRBV2 to TRBJ1-1, with D perhaps matching TRBD1 (5 bases). This CDR3 is 13 amino acids long. Trimming took 7 bases from V and 4 from J, leaving 13 bases between them. The V gene's germline CDR1 is SNHLY and CDR2 FYNNEI. The CDR3 loop is CASKADSITEAFF. Written as DNA, the CDR3 is TGTGCCAGCAAGGCCGACAGTATCACTGAAGCTTTCTTT. Based on the CDR3 plus reference TRBV2 and TRBJ1-1, the full variable domain is EPEVTQTPSHQVTQMGQEVILRCVPISNHLYFYWYRQILGQKVEFLVSFYNNEISEKSEIFDDQFSVERPDGSNFTLKIRSTKLEDSAMYFCASKADSITEAFFGQGTRLTVV.

The chain carries TRBV28 and TRBJ2-7; D unclear. The CDR3 runs to 12 residues. The V gene lost 5 bases and the J gene lost 10 bases, with 15 bases spanning the gap. Germline values: CDR1 MDHEN, CDR2 SYDVKM. CDR3 amino acids: CASSPGRQVQYF. Here the CDR3 DNA reads TGTGCCAGCAGTCCCGGCCGGCAGGTCCAGTACTTC.

This clonotype showed up many times. The chain uses TRBV2 and TRBJ2-7; D remains ambiguous. The CDR3 spans 12 residues. In germline, CDR1 is SNHLY, CDR2 FYNNEI. The germline V and J ends were trimmed by 7 bases and 0 bases, with 7 bases remaining between them. Here the CDR3 reads CASKGASYEQYF. The CDR3 DNA follows: TGTGCCAGCAAAGGCGCCTCCTACGAGCAGTACTTC. The full variable domain, its missing parts supplied by reference TRBV2 and TRBJ2-7, is EPEVTQTPSHQVTQMGQEVILRCVPISNHLYFYWYRQILGQKVEFLVSFYNNEISEKSEIFDDQFSVERPDGSNFTLKIRSTKLEDSAMYFCASKGASYEQYFGPGTRLTVT.

A word on this clonotype: A much more abundant neighbour one base away suggests this may be a read error. The rearrangement links TRBV28 to TRBJ2-1; possible D gene TRBD1, 6 bases. From germline, CDR1 is MDHEN and CDR2 SYDVKM. The CDR3 loop spans 15 amino acids. DNA for the CDR3: TGTGCCGGCAGTTTAGAAAGCAGGGGAGTCAATGAGCAGTTCTTC. The encoded protein is CAGSLESRGVNEQFF.

In its sample, this clonotype was seen many times. The chain couples TRBV6-2 or TRBV6-3 to TRBJ1-5; D is possibly TRBD1 (5 bases). In germline, CDR1 is MNHEY, CDR2 SVGEGT. Trimming removed 5 bases at V and 8 bases at J, with 19 bases between. This CDR3 has 15 residues. The CDR3 loop is CASSLKGRLIKPQHF. For the CDR3, the DNA is TGTGCCAGCAGTCTAAAGGGACGGTTAATCAAGCCCCAGCATTTT.

This clonotype showed up just a few times. The rearrangement uses TRBV11-2 and TRBJ2-1, with D tentatively TRBD2 (6 bases). The length of the CDR3 is 17 residues. The V end was cut by 0 bases, the J end by 1 base, with 13 bases between. Per germline, CDR1 SGHAT and CDR2 FQNNGV. The CDR3 is CASSLELADPSYNEQFF. DNA for the CDR3: TGTGCCAGCAGCTTAGAACTAGCTGATCCTTCCTACAATGAGCAGTTCTTC.

This clonotype turned up a few times. The chain has TRBV5-4 and TRBJ1-1; TRBD1 might be the D (6 bases). The V end lost 0 bases, the J end lost 1 base, and 10 bases lay between the germline ends. Germline assignment: CDR1 SGHNT and CDR2 YYREEE (reference sequence). The CDR3 runs to 15 residues. CDR3 sequence (DNA): TGTGCCAGCAGCTTGGGAGGGGGGGGGAACACTGAAGCTTTCTTT. It encodes CASSLGGGGNTEAFF.

The rearrangement links TRBV9 to TRBJ1-1, with D possibly being TRBD1 (5 bases). The germline CDR1 and CDR2 sequences are SGDLS and YYNGEE. V gave up 3 bases and J gave up 5 bases, with 8 bases separating them. CDR3 length: 12 amino acids. The CDR3 loop is CASSAEGTEAFF. The CDR3 region has the DNA TGTGCCAGCAGCGCTGAGGGGACTGAAGCTTTCTTT.

This sequence joins TRBV7-9 and TRBJ1-5; 7 bases fit TRBD1. Germline V CDR1 and CDR2: SEHNR, FQNEAQ (reference sequence). J gave up 7 bases and V 3 bases, and 6 bases lay outside the gene matches. The CDR3 is made up of 14 amino acids. CDR3 loop: CASSLTGKGQPQHF. The CDR3 nucleotides read TGTGCCAGCAGCTTGACAGGGAAGGGACAGCCCCAGCATTTT. Full variable domain (remainder filled in from reference TRBV7-9 and TRBJ1-5): DTGVSQNPRHKITKRGQNVTFRCDPISEHNRLYWYRQTLGQGPEFLTYFQNEAQLEKSRLLSDRFSAERPKGSFSTLEIQRTEQGDSAMYLCASSLTGKGQPQHFGDGTRLSIL.

There are many counts of this clonotype. The chain employs TRBV20-1 and TRBJ1-1, with a weak D call TRBD1 (6 bases). V was clipped by 4 bases and J by 10 bases, with 19 bases between them. Germline CDR1 and CDR2: DFQATT and SNEGSKA (reference sequence). The CDR3 loop spans 13 amino acids. The CDR3 nucleotides read TGCAGTGCTATCAGGGGAGGAGGACTCTTAGCTTTCTTT. Protein sequence: CSAIRGGGLLAFF.

This clonotype was detected ten times or more. V usage is TRBV10-3 and J usage is TRBJ2-7; TRBD2 aligns across 15 bases. J lost 1 base, V lost 6 bases, and 1 base had no gene match. This CDR3 region has 15 residues. Germline V lookup: CDR1 ENHRY, CDR2 SYGVKD. CDR3 region: CAISGLAGGSYEQYF. As DNA, the CDR3 is TGTGCCATCAGCGGACTAGCGGGAGGGTCCTACGAGCAGTACTTC.

Many counts were recorded for this clonotype. This chain links TRBV7-2 with TRBJ2-1, with D tentatively TRBD1 (6 bases). The CDR3 is made up of 15 amino acids. Trimming took off 1 base at V and 1 base at J, with 8 bases between the two ends. Germline V lookup: CDR1 SGHTA, CDR2 FQGNSA. CDR3 nucleotides: TGTGCCAGCAGCTTAGGGCAGGGGTCCTACAATGAGCAGTTCTTC. It translates to CASSLGQGSYNEQFF.

On this clonotype itself: The germline gene is not matched at one end of the junction; a read error may be the cause. The J gene is TRBJ2-6, the V gene TRBV5-1, with 8 positions matching TRBD2. CDR3 length: 15 amino acids. The germline V gene encodes CDR1 SGHRS and CDR2 YFSETQ. Here the CDR3 DNA reads TGCGCCAGCGGTAGCGGGGTCTCTGGGGCCAACGTCCGGACTTTC. Residues: CASGSGVSGANVRTF.

In its sample, this clonotype was seen a few times. One base away lies a much larger clone, so this may be a sequencing read error. The chain employs TRBV3-1 and TRBJ2-1, with D perhaps matching TRBD2 (6 bases). This CDR3 spans 15 amino acids. CDR1 and CDR2 from the germline V gene are LGHDT and YNNKEL (reference sequence). This chain's CDR3 is CAGSPGGGSYNEQFF. CDR3 bases: TGTGCCGGCAGCCCCGGTGGAGGGTCCTACAATGAGCAGTTCTTC.

This clonotype has a count of ten or more. The rearrangement joins TRBV20-1 to TRBJ2-4; D is ambiguous. From germline, CDR1 is DFQATT and CDR2 SNEGSKA (reference sequence). The CDR3 contains 13 residues. V lost 3 bases, J lost 0 bases, and 6 bases lay in between. The CDR3 DNA is TGCAGTGCTAGCGAGCTAGCCAAAAACATTCAGTACTTC. Protein product: CSASELAKNIQYF.

This clonotype was found many times. The CDR3 protein is CASSQVLAGGGYEQYF. For the CDR3, the DNA is TGCGCCAGCAGCCAAGTACTAGCGGGAGGTGGGTACGAGCAGTACTTC. The genes are TRBV4-3 and TRBJ2-7; 12 positions agree with TRBD2. With 1 base clipped from V and 4 bases from J, the junction kept 5 bases outside the gene matches. Germline CDR1 LGHNA, CDR2 YSLEER. The CDR3 runs to 16 residues.

This clonotype has at least ten counts. The chain combines TRBV5-1 with TRBJ1-1; 7 nucleotides agree with TRBD1. Trimming at V came to 2 bases and at J to 1 base, leaving 2 bases not matched to a gene. Germline V gene data show CDR1 as SGHRS and CDR2 as YFSETQ. The CDR3 is made up of 14 amino acids. DNA for the CDR3: TGCGCCAGCAGCTTCCGGGACAGGAACACTGAAGCTTTCTTT. Translated, it gives CASSFRDRNTEAFF.

This clonotype occurred a few times. The rearrangement uses TRBV27 and TRBJ1-5, with 10 bases fitting TRBD1. Germline loops: CDR1 MNHEY, CDR2 SMNVEV (reference sequence). The J segment lost 2 bases and the V segment lost 8 bases, leaving 3 bases of the junction unmatched. This CDR3 spans 14 amino acids. CDR3: CASAGTGGNQPQHF. In DNA form, the CDR3 reads TGTGCCAGCGCTGGGACAGGGGGCAATCAGCCCCAGCATTTT.

This clonotype occurred many times. The chain has TRBV29-1 and TRBJ2-1; D might be TRBD2 (5 bases). The germline gives CDR1 SQVTM, CDR2 ANQGSEA. The CDR3 is made up of 13 amino acids. V was trimmed by 2 bases and J by 2 bases, leaving 7 bases between them. The DNA of the CDR3 is TGCAGCGTTGAAACCGGGGCCTACAATGAGCAGTTCTTC. Translating gives CSVETGAYNEQFF.

The DNA of the CDR3 is TGTGCCAGCAGTATAGGGGGGAACATTCAGTACTTC. Translated: CASSIGGNIQYF. The V and J genes are TRBV28 and TRBJ2-4; D may match TRBD1 or TRBD2 (6 bases each). The CDR3 contains 12 residues. V gave up 5 bases and J gave up 7 bases, with 9 bases separating them. In germline, CDR1 is MDHEN, CDR2 SYDVKM.

This clonotype was detected many times. The genes are TRBV20-1 and TRBJ2-1, with 11 bases fitting TRBD2. Unmatched junction bases numbered 2, after V lost 7 bases and J lost 3 bases. Germline V gene data show CDR1 as DFQATT and CDR2 as SNEGSKA (reference sequence). This CDR3 is built from 13 residues. For the CDR3, the DNA is TGCAGTGGACTAGCGGGGAACTACAATGAGCAGTTCTTC. Amino acids: CSGLAGNYNEQFF.

This chain uses TRBV7-2 with TRBJ2-3; 7 bases line up with TRBD2. V shed 2 bases and J 2 bases; nucleotides not matched to a gene: 7. The CDR3 is 16 residues long. Germline lookup yields CDR1 SGHTA and CDR2 FQGNSA. The CDR3, as DNA: TGTGCCAGCAGCTTATTAGGGACTACTTCCACAGATACGCAGTATTTT. Protein product: CASSLLGTTSTDTQYF.